This T cell receptor beta chain comes out of a study of cytomegalovirus exposure and HLA in healthy donors. Broader study findings: There were some public TCRs occurring in many donors, but most TCR sequences were rare.

This CDR3 has 16 amino acids. V shed 0 bases and J shed 3 bases, with 14 bases lying between them. CDR1 is KGHSH and CDR2 is LQKENI in the germline V gene. This clone was detected ten times or more. The antigen remains undetermined. The PCR made use of 60 Vbeta and 13 Jbeta primers. TCRdb keeps only in-frame clones here, not all; method: immunoSEQ multiplex PCR. Here the sample spans roughly 99,000 clones, 79% being singletons. The TCR sequence derives from a middle-aged woman in good health and CMV-seronegative. Sequencing was done on a sample of PBMCs. The chain uses TRBV18 and TRBJ1-1; a weak D match, TRBD1 (5 bases). The CDR3 reads CASSPPVGLGDTEAFF. DNA for the CDR3: TGTGCCAGCTCACCACCAGTGGGGCTAGGAGACACTGAAGCTTTCTTT.